These 3 T cell receptor beta chains were all obtained from the same sample, sequenced in a study of blood T cell repertoires in COVID-19. TCRdb keeps only in-frame clones here, not all; method: immunoSEQ multiplex PCR. The table lists some 73,000 clones, 65% to 90% of them singletons. Material for sequencing was peripheral blood. All receptors derive from a man aged 80 or over with COVID-19, enrolled during active disease.

This chain links TRBV18 with TRBJ2-1; D is perhaps TRBD2 (6 bases). V lost 3 bases to trimming and J lost 4 bases, with 10 bases between them. Per the germline V gene, CDR1 is KGHSH and CDR2 is LQKENI. The CDR3 spans 14 residues. This CDR3 reads CASSPSGGYNEQFF. The CDR3 DNA sequence: TGTGCCAGCTCACCTAGCGGCGGATACAATGAGCAGTTCTTC. Together with reference TRBV18 and TRBJ2-1, the CDR3 gives the full variable domain: NAGVMQNPRHLVRRRGQEARLRCSPMKGHSHVYWYRQLPEEGLKFMVYLQKENIIDESGMPKERFSAEFPKEGPSILRIQQVVRGDSAAYFCASSPSGGYNEQFFGPGTRLTVL.

The chain joins TRBV9 to TRBJ1-6, with TRBD1 matching 9 bases. The CDR3 length is 18 residues. Germline CDR1 reads SGDLS; CDR2 reads YYNGEE. With V trimmed by 4 bases and J by 7 bases, 15 bases remained unmatched. The CDR3 coding sequence is TGTGCCAGCAGCCCAGACCCGGACCGGGACAGGGTAAATTCACCCCTCCACTTT. Residues: CASSPDPDRDRVNSPLHF.

This chain connects TRBV5-1 to TRBJ1-1, with TRBD1 as a possible D gene (5 bases). CDR1 and CDR2 (germline): SGHRS, YFSETQ. The germline V and J ends were trimmed by 3 bases and 3 bases, with 18 bases remaining between them. The CDR3 length is 16 residues. CDR3 in amino acids: CASSSPPTGRYTEAFF. In DNA form, the CDR3 reads TGCGCCAGCAGCTCTCCACCCACAGGTAGGTACACTGAAGCTTTCTTT.